The sequence of this T cell receptor beta chain was determined in a study of identical twins. Template switching, a step in the protocol, added a universal primer site, and cDNA carried unique molecular identifiers. TCRdb reprocessed the 5' RACE reads via MiXCR and lists one record per CDR3 protein. The data show approximately 190,000 distinct CDR3 sequences, 15% seen once. These data were likewise used in another study, on T cells expressing NK-cell markers.

The sequenced material came from CD8+ T cells sorted from blood. The sequence was collected from a woman under 30 in good health.

CDR3 region: CASSQEGGPYEQYF. CDR3 bases: TGCGCCAGCAGCCAAGAAGGGGGTCCCTACGAGCAGTACTTC. The chain recombines TRBV4-3 with TRBJ2-7, with a tentative D call TRBD1 (6 bases). The CDR3 contains 14 residues. Trimming left V 0 bases short and J 2 bases short, with 8 bases between. Germline V gene data show CDR1 as LGHNA and CDR2 as YSLEER.